What follows describes a single T cell receptor beta chain. Its specificity is unknown. CDR3 length equals 14 residues. The germline CDR1 and CDR2 sequences are LGHNA and YNFKEQ. Primers used in a second PCR of about 7 to 12 cycles were a sample-barcoded 5' primer and a J-beta primer mix. A single record per CDR3 protein comes from TCRdb applying MiXCR to the 5' RACE reads. The table lists approximately 880,000 distinct CDR3 sequences, around 46% of them singletons, with 13% in the top ten. The record originates from a study of blood T cells in healthy people across ages. General study findings and limits: In long-lived donors, naive CD4+ cell counts and diversity exceeded those of aged donors.

This rearrangement joins TRBV4-2 to TRBJ2-4; D may be TRBD1 (5 bases). The assigned J gene may be wrong: the sequence end matches TRBJ2-7 better. The sequencing input was blood. The TCR originated in a man aged 25 to 40 in good health. As DNA, the CDR3 is TGTGCCAGCAGCCTCCAAGTGGCAGGGTCCGAGCAGTACTTC. Its translation is CASSLQVAGSEQYF.